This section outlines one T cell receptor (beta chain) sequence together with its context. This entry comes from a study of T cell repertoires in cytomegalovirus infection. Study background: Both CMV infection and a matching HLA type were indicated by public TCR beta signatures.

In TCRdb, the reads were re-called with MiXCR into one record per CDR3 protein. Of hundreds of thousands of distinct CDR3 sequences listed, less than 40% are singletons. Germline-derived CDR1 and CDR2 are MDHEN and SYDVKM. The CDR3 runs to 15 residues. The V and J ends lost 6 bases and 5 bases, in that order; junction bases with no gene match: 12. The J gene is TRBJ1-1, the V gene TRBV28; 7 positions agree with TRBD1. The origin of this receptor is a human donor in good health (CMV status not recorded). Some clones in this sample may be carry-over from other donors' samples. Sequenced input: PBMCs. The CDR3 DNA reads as TGTGCCAGCAGCCGTCATGTGACAGGGAATACTGAAGCTTTCTTT. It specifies CASSRHVTGNTEAFF.